Presented here are 18 T cell receptor beta chains from one specimen sequenced in a study of T cells in Graves' hyperthyroidism and ophthalmopathy. There were TCR beta CDR3 regions amplified from RNA transcripts. With the HTBI primer set, the TCR CDR3 went through a first round of RT-PCR. One entry per CDR3 protein, called by TCRdb with MiXCR from the multiplex PCR reads. The data hold a few hundred thousand distinct CDR3 sequences, with about 16% observed a single time. Specimen: blood. The source is a woman aged 25 to 39 with Graves' hyperthyroidism.

In its sample, this clonotype was seen many times. This rearrangement joins TRBV29-1 to TRBJ1-2; a weak D match, TRBD1 (5 bases). The CDR3 sequence is 13 residues long. Trimming cost V 4 bases and J 3 bases, with 12 bases left between them. Germline V gene sequence: CDR1 SQVTM, CDR2 ANQGSEA. This CDR3 reads CSVGGGTDYGYTF. The CDR3, as DNA: TGCAGCGTTGGGGGGGGAACCGACTATGGCTACACCTTC.

The chain recombines TRBV20-1 with TRBJ2-7; 7 nucleotides match TRBD1. The CDR3 extends over 13 amino acids. Germline V gene data show CDR1 as DFQATT and CDR2 as SNEGSKA (reference sequence). After removal of 3 bases from V and 3 bases from J, the junction contained 5 bases not matched to a gene. CDR3 DNA: TGCAGTGCTAGTTGGGGACAGAACTACGAGCAGTACTTC. Translating gives CSASWGQNYEQYF.

V is TRBV20-1 and J is TRBJ2-1; 10 nucleotides align to TRBD2. V lost 3 bases and J lost 13; bases outside the gene matches: 9. CDR3 length: 13 amino acids. CDR1 and CDR2 (germline): DFQATT, SNEGSKA (reference sequence). The chain's CDR3 is CSARLAGVPGQFF. Written as DNA, the CDR3 is TGCAGTGCTAGGCTAGCGGGAGTTCCGGGTCAGTTCTTC.

This chain links TRBV2 with TRBJ1-6; 9 positions match TRBD1. The CDR3 sequence is 17 residues long. V trimming: 6 bases; J trimming: 11 bases; junction bases outside the gene matches: 17. CDR1 and CDR2 (germline): SNHLY, FYNNEI. CDR3: CASSREGTGQGSTPLHF. Written as DNA, the CDR3 is TGTGCCAGCAGCCGTGAGGGGACGGGACAGGGTTCGACACCCCTCCACTTT.

The chain couples TRBV10-2 to TRBJ1-2; D may be TRBD1 (5 bases). Between the trimmed V and J ends, which lost 0 bases and 8 bases, there was a span of 10 bases. The CDR3 has 13 residues. Germline V gives CDR1 WSHSY, CDR2 SAAADI. CDR3 in DNA: TGCGCCAGCAGTGAGTCAGGGACGTACGGCTACACCTTC. It encodes CASSESGTYGYTF.

There are many counts of this clonotype. The rearrangement uses TRBV12-3 or TRBV12-4 and TRBJ2-6; no clear D gene. There are 14 residues in the CDR3. With 6 bases removed from V and 1 base from J, the gap between germline ends came to 7 bases. In DNA, the CDR3 is TGTGCCAGCAGCCTACGATCTGGGGCCAACGTCCTGACTTTC. Translated, it gives CASSLRSGANVLTF.

About this clonotype itself: One end of the junction does not line up with germline, which may come from a read error. The V and J genes are TRBV29-1 and TRBJ2-5, with TRBD2 matching over 12 bases. Germline CDR1 SQVTM, CDR2 ANQGSEA. The CDR3 has 14 residues. CDR3 DNA: TGCAGCGTCGGACTAGCGGGATCTAAAGAGACCCAGTGCTTC. It specifies CSVGLAGSKETQCF.

This clonotype occurred a few times. The chain combines TRBV28 with TRBJ1-2; D gene unclear. V lost 5 bases to trimming and J lost 3 bases, with 7 bases between them. The germline CDR1 and CDR2 sequences are MDHEN and SYDVKM. This CDR3 is built from 12 residues. In nucleotides, the CDR3 is TGTGCCAGCAGTCAAATTCACTATGGCTACACCTTC. Translated: CASSQIHYGYTF.

The J gene is TRBJ2-3, the V gene TRBV9; 8 bases align to TRBD2. This CDR3 is built from 15 residues. Germline V gives CDR1 SGDLS, CDR2 YYNGEE. After removal of 3 bases from V and 6 bases from J, the junction contained 9 bases not matched to a gene. The CDR3 DNA sequence: TGTGCCAGCAGCGCCACTAGCGGAGCTTCCGATACGCAGTATTTT. This gives the protein CASSATSGASDTQYF.

There are many counts of this clonotype. This rearrangement joins TRBV29-1 to TRBJ2-5; 10 bases match TRBD2. The V gene's germline CDR1 is SQVTM and CDR2 ANQGSEA. After removal of 4 bases from V and 2 bases from J, the junction contained 19 bases not matched to a gene. This CDR3 spans 19 amino acids. CDR3 sequence (DNA): TGCAGCGTTGCAGGGGGCATTTGGACTAGCGGAGAACCTCAAGAGACCCAGTACTTC. Amino acid sequence: CSVAGGIWTSGEPQETQYF.

The chain uses TRBV4-2 and TRBJ2-1; 11 bases are shared with TRBD2. In germline, CDR1 is LGHNA, CDR2 YNFKEQ. The CDR3 is 17 amino acids. The V and J ends lost 1 base and 8 bases, in that order; junction bases with no gene match: 10. CDR3 DNA: TGTGCCAGCAGCCAAGCCTCCGCTAGCGGGAGGTCCCATGAGCAGTTCTTC. Translating it yields CASSQASASGRSHEQFF.

The sample holds many counts of this clonotype. The V gene is TRBV11-2, the J gene TRBJ2-5; possible D gene TRBD2, 5 bases. The CDR3 consists of 14 residues. The germline V gene has CDR1 SGHAT and CDR2 FQNNGV. V was trimmed by 5 bases and J by 3 bases, leaving 13 bases between them. CDR3 sequence reads: CASSIGLLEETQYF. CDR3 DNA: TGTGCCAGCAGCATTGGACTCCTTGAAGAGACCCAGTACTTC.

This clonotype occurred once. The V and J genes are TRBV29-1 and TRBJ1-2; weak D call: TRBD1 (5 bases). The V gene's germline CDR1 is SQVTM and CDR2 ANQGSEA. Trimming left V 6 bases short and J 10 bases short, with 18 bases between. The CDR3 length is 12 residues. CDR3 protein: CSVGGAFFDYTF. CDR3 DNA sequence: TGCAGCGTCGGTGGGGCCTTTTTTGACTACACCTTC.

In its sample, this clonotype was seen many times. The CDR3 DNA reads as TGTGCCAGCAGTGAGTACAGGGGACGAAACGAGCAGTACTTC. This sequence encodes CASSEYRGRNEQYF. The V gene is TRBV6-1, the J gene TRBJ2-7; 7 bases match TRBD1. CDR3 size: 14 residues. With V trimmed by 3 bases and J by 5 bases, 7 bases remained unmatched. CDR1 and CDR2 from the germline V gene are MNHNS and SASEGT.

This clonotype was picked up a small number of times. The CDR3 reads CASSFIGGSGTGELFF. DNA for the CDR3: TGTGCCAGCAGTTTTATTGGCGGGAGTGGCACCGGGGAGCTGTTTTTT. The rearrangement joins TRBV28 to TRBJ2-2, with TRBD2 matching 7 bases. CDR1 is MDHEN, CDR2 SYDVKM, per germline. This CDR3 region has 16 residues. Unmatched junction bases numbered 8, after V lost 3 bases and J lost 4 bases.

This clonotype was detected only once. The V call is TRBV7-3, the J call TRBJ2-7; D gene uncertain. This CDR3 region has 13 residues. Trimming removed 6 bases from V and 3 bases from J, with 12 bases in between. Germline CDR1 is SGHTA and CDR2 is FQGTGA. The DNA for the CDR3 is TGTGCCAGCAGACCCTCCGGGTACTACGAGCAGTACTTC. Residues: CASRPSGYYEQYF.

The table lists this clonotype with many counts. The chain joins TRBV7-2 to TRBJ2-7; 12 bases match TRBD2. V was pared by 4 bases and J by 3 bases, with 16 bases of the junction left unmatched. There are 19 residues in the CDR3. Germline loops: CDR1 SGHTA, CDR2 FQGNSA. In nucleotides, the CDR3 is TGTGCCAGCAGCTCTCTGGCTAGCGGGAGGGCCTTTGGGTACTACGAGCAGTACTTC. It codes for CASSSLASGRAFGYYEQYF.

The V gene is TRBV20-1, the J gene TRBJ2-7; D could derive from TRBD1 or TRBD2 (6 bases each). This CDR3 region has 16 residues. Germline lookup yields CDR1 DFQATT and CDR2 SNEGSKA (reference sequence). V gave up 2 bases and J gave up 2 bases, with 19 bases separating them. The DNA of the CDR3 is TGCAGTGCTAGATCGGGGATAGGGGGGTTCCCCTACGAGCAGTACTTC. Amino acid sequence: CSARSGIGGFPYEQYF.